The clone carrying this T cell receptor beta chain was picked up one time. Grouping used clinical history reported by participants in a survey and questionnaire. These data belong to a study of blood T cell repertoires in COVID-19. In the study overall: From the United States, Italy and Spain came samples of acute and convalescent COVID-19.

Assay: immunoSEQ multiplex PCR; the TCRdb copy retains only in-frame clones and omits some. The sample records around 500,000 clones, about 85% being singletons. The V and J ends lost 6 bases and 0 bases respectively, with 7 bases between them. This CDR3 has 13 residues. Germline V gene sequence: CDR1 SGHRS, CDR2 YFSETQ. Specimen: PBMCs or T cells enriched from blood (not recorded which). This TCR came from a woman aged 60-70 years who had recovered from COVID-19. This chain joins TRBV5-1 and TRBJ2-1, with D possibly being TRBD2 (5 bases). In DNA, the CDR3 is TGCGCCAGCACGGGGAGCTCCTACAATGAGCAGTTCTTC. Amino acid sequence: CASTGSSYNEQFF.